The present TCR beta chain was sequenced within a study of T-cell reconstitution after alpha-beta-depleted transplantation in children. Concerning this clonotype: A read error may account for a junction end that differs from germline.

There are 20 residues in the CDR3. Germline CDR1 and CDR2: DFQATT and SNEGSKA (reference sequence). Preparing the TCRbeta library involved the use of unique molecular identifiers. TCRdb re-called the PCR reads with MiXCR, one entry per CDR3 protein. The sample shows approximately 640,000 distinct CDR3 sequences, around a sixth of them seen only once. This TCR was recovered from a human donor who donated a stem cell graft to a child with acute myeloid leukemia. The chain has TRBV20-1 and TRBJ2-1, with 16 positions matching TRBD2. Material: PBMCs from the stem cell graft donor, obtained from the stem cell graft. The CDR3 here is CCARALAGTSGGAFNNEQFF. CDR3 DNA sequence: TGCTGTGCTAGAGCCCTAGCCGGGACTAGCGGGGGGGCCTTCAACAATGAGCAGTTCTTC.